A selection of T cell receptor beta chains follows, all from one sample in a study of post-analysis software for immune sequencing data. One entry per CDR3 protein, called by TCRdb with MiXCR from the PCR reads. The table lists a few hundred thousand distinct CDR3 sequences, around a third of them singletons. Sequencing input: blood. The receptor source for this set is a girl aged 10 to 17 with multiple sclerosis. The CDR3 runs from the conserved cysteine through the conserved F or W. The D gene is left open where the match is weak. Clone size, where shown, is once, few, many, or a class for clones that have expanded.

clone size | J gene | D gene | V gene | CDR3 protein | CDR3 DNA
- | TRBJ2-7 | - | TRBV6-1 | CASSAGTGSYEQYF | TGTGCCAGCAGCGCCGGGACGGGCTCCTACGAGCAGTACTTC
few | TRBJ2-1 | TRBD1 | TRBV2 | CAIMKNLRDRGLRNEQFF | TGTGCCATCATGAAGAATCTCCGGGACAGGGGGCTGAGGAATGAGCAGTTCTTC
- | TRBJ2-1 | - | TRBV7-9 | CASSHPPRDSYNEQFF | TGTGCCAGCAGCCACCCCCCGCGGGACTCCTACAATGAGCAGTTCTTC
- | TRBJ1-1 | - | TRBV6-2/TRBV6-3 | CASSLAGGGRTEAFF | TGTGCCAGCAGTTTAGCAGGAGGAGGACGGACTGAAGCTTTCTTT
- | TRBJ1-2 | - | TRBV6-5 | CASSYNREGGYTF | TGTGCCAGCAGTTATAACAGGGAGGGCGGCTACACCTTC
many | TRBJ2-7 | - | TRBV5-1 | CASSDPGAREQYF | TGCGCCAGCAGCGATCCAGGGGCTCGCGAGCAGTACTTC
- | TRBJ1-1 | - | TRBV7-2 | CASSSPGLLNTEAFF | TGTGCCAGCAGCTCACCGGGACTATTGAACACTGAAGCTTTCTTT
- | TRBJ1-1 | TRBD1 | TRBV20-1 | CSARRTGGWDTEAFF | TGCAGTGCTAGGCGGACAGGGGGTTGGGACACTGAAGCTTTCTTT
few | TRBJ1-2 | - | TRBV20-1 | CSARVPTGYGYTF | TGCAGTGCTAGAGTTCCGACGGGCTATGGCTACACCTTC
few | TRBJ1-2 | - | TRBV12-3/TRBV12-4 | CASSLPGLDGNGYTF | TGTGCCAGCAGCCTGCCGGGACTCGACGGTAATGGCTACACCTTC
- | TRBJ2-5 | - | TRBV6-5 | CASSYDPTLFGRWETQYF | TGTGCCAGCAGTTATGATCCGACCCTCTTCGGCAGGTGGGAGACCCAGTACTTC
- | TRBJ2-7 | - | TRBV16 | CASSQKTDPYEQYF | TGTGCCAGCAGCCAGAAGACAGACCCCTACGAGCAGTACTTC
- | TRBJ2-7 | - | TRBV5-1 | CASTSDPGSYEQYF | TGCGCCAGCACCTCAGATCCAGGGTCGTACGAGCAGTACTTC
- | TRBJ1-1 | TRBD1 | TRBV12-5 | CASGLDRARQGRYTEAFF | TGTGCTAGTGGTTTGGACAGGGCACGACAGGGAAGGTACACTGAAGCTTTCTTT
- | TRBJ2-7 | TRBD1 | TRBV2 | CASKINRDRAYEQYF | TGTGCCAGCAAAATTAATAGGGACAGGGCCTACGAGCAGTACTTC
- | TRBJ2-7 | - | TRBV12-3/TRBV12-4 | CASSLREGTSYEQYF | TGTGCCAGCAGTTTAAGGGAGGGGACATCCTACGAGCAGTACTTC
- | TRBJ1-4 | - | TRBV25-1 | CASSESAAKLFF | TGTGCCAGCAGTGAATCTGCCGCAAAACTGTTTTTT
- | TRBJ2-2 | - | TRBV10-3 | CAISEGGNTGELFF | TGTGCCATCAGTGAGGGGGGGAACACCGGGGAGCTGTTTTTT
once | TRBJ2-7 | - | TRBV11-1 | CASSSGTFDYEQYF | TGTGCCAGCAGCTCCGGGACCTTCGACTACGAGCAGTACTTC
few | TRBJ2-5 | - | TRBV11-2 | CASSWGDQTQYF | TGTGCCAGCAGCTGGGGGGATCAGACCCAGTACTTC
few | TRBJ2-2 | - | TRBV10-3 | CAISETGYAGELFF | TGTGCCATCAGTGAGACAGGGTACGCCGGGGAGCTGTTTTTT
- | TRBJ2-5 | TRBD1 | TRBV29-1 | CSFETDRAAKTQYF | TGCAGCTTCGAAACCGACAGGGCCGCGAAGACCCAGTACTTC
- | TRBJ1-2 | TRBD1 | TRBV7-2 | CASSPGGGSVNYGYTF | TGTGCCAGCAGCCCAGGGGGGGGTTCCGTAAACTATGGCTACACCTTC
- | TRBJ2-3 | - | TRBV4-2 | CASSQAGGFSTDTQYF | TGTGCCAGCAGCCAAGCTGGCGGGTTTAGCACAGATACGCAGTATTTT
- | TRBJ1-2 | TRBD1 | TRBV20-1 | CSATKGTDYGYTF | TGCAGTGCTACGAAGGGGACAGACTATGGCTACACCTTC
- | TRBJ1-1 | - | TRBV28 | CASKNTEAFF | TGTGCCAGCAAGAACACTGAAGCTTTCTTT
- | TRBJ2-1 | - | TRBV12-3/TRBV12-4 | CASSFLDSYNEQFF | TGTGCCAGCAGTTTTTTGGACAGCTACAATGAGCAGTTCTTC
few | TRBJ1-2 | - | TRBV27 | CASRTGLYGYTF | TGTGCCAGCAGGACGGGCCTCTATGGCTACACCTTC
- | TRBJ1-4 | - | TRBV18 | CASSPRGGGVDEKLFF | TGTGCCAGCTCACCGAGGGGCGGTGGTGTGGATGAAAAACTGTTTTTT
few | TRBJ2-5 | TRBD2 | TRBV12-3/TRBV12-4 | CASSNGLAGGPVETQYF | TGTGCCAGCAGCAATGGACTAGCGGGGGGGCCGGTAGAGACCCAGTACTTC
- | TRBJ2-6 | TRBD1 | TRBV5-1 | CASSLYVRTGNSGANVLTF | TGCGCCAGCAGCTTGTATGTACGGACAGGGAACTCTGGGGCCAACGTCCTGACTTTC
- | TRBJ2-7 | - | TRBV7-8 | CASSSGRERSYEQYF | TGTGCCAGCAGCTCTGGCAGGGAGCGCTCCTACGAGCAGTACTTC
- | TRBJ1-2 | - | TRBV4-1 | CASSQDRQVGGYGYTF | TGCGCCAGCAGCCAAGATCGACAGGTTGGTGGCTATGGCTACACCTTC
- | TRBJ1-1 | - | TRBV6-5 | CASSYSRTDLYTEAFF | TGTGCCAGCAGTTACTCGAGGACAGACCTATACACTGAAGCTTTCTTT
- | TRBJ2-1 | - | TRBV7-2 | CASSLSTEGHNEQFF | TGTGCCAGCAGCTTGTCCACAGAGGGTCACAATGAGCAGTTCTTC